A selection of T cell receptor beta chains follows, all from one sample in a study of shared clonotypes between healthy human individuals. The protocol was immunoSEQ multiplex PCR, while the TCRdb copy is restricted to in-frame clones and leaves out a portion. This sample has over a million clones; around 78% occur once, and the top ten carry 0.5% to 0.65%. Sequencing input: memory CD4+ T cells from PBMCs. The receptor set was obtained from a man younger than 35 in good health. Some clones in this sample may be carry-over from other donors' samples. Both conserved end residues are part of each CDR3. Each record gives: J gene, clone size, D gene, V gene, CDR3 protein, CDR3 DNA. D genes are given only for firm matches. The size field is filled for only some rows; it gives once, few, many or a size class.

j_call: TRBJ2-3
clone_size: -
d_call: TRBD2
v_call: TRBV11-2
cdr3_aa: CASSFRLAGSTDTQYF
cdr3_nt: TGTGCCAGCAGCTTTAGGTTAGCGGGATCCACAGATACGCAGTATTTT

j_call: TRBJ2-7
clone_size: -
d_call: -
v_call: TRBV4-3
cdr3_aa: CASSQDRIRERYEQYF
cdr3_nt: TGCGCCAGCAGCCAAGATAGGATACGGGAGCGGTACGAGCAGTACTTC

j_call: TRBJ1-2
clone_size: -
d_call: -
v_call: TRBV28
cdr3_aa: CASSLQGIGGYTF
cdr3_nt: TGTGCCAGCAGTTTACAGGGAATAGGCGGCTACACCTTC

j_call: TRBJ2-7
clone_size: -
d_call: -
v_call: TRBV11-2
cdr3_aa: CASSPSRTQHEQYF
cdr3_nt: TGTGCCAGCAGCCCCTCTAGGACGCAGCACGAGCAGTACTTC

j_call: TRBJ2-2
clone_size: few
d_call: -
v_call: TRBV28
cdr3_aa: CASSPDRGAGELFF
cdr3_nt: TGTGCCAGCAGCCCCGACCGAGGCGCCGGGGAGCTGTTTTTT

j_call: TRBJ2-7
clone_size: -
d_call: TRBD2
v_call: TRBV28
cdr3_aa: CASSFSLAGLSYEQYF
cdr3_nt: TGTGCCAGCAGTTTTAGTCTAGCGGGGCTCTCCTACGAGCAGTACTTC

j_call: TRBJ2-7
clone_size: -
d_call: -
v_call: TRBV11-2
cdr3_aa: CASSRLLGLEYF
cdr3_nt: TGTGCCAGCAGCCGATTACTAGGACTTGAGTACTTC

j_call: TRBJ1-5
clone_size: once
d_call: -
v_call: TRBV19
cdr3_aa: CASSPFPTNQPQHF
cdr3_nt: TGTGCCAGTAGCCCCTTTCCGACCAATCAGCCCCAGCATTTT

j_call: TRBJ2-5
clone_size: -
d_call: -
v_call: TRBV11-2
cdr3_aa: CASSLGAQTRETQYF
cdr3_nt: TGTGCCAGCAGCTTAGGGGCTCAGACTCGGGAGACCCAGTACTTC

j_call: TRBJ2-4
clone_size: -
d_call: -
v_call: TRBV7-9
cdr3_aa: CASSFSGAGNIQYF
cdr3_nt: TGTGCCAGCAGCTTTTCGGGGGCAGGAAACATTCAGTACTTC

j_call: TRBJ2-7
clone_size: once
d_call: TRBD2
v_call: TRBV6-1
cdr3_aa: CASSEAVGLAGGYEQYF
cdr3_nt: TGTGCCAGCAGTGAAGCAGTGGGACTAGCGGGAGGGTACGAGCAGTACTTC

j_call: TRBJ2-1
clone_size: -
d_call: -
v_call: TRBV5-1
cdr3_aa: CASSLFAGKENNEQFF
cdr3_nt: TGCGCCAGCAGCTTGTTCGCAGGGAAGGAAAACAATGAGCAGTTCTTC

j_call: TRBJ2-7
clone_size: many
d_call: -
v_call: TRBV6-5
cdr3_aa: CASSPARGIVEQYF
cdr3_nt: TGTGCCAGCAGCCCTGCTAGGGGGATCGTCGAGCAGTACTTC

j_call: TRBJ1-1
clone_size: -
d_call: TRBD1
v_call: TRBV19
cdr3_aa: CASSNNDRGAEAFF
cdr3_nt: TGTGCCAGTAGTAACAACGACAGGGGCGCTGAAGCTTTCTTT

j_call: TRBJ1-4
clone_size: -
d_call: -
v_call: TRBV15
cdr3_aa: CATSRDKAVFDEKLFF
cdr3_nt: TGTGCCACCAGCAGAGATAAGGCTGTATTTGATGAAAAACTGTTTTTT

j_call: TRBJ2-3
clone_size: -
d_call: TRBD1
v_call: TRBV7-3
cdr3_aa: CASSFRGGQGGDTQYF
cdr3_nt: TGTGCCAGCAGCTTTAGGGGAGGACAGGGAGGCGATACGCAGTATTTT